A single sample gave rise to the 2 T cell receptor beta chains below, sequenced in a study of CD4 T cells in relation to SARS-CoV-2 and coronaviruses. CD4+ T cells from unexposed donors were obtained before the COVID-19 pandemic (2011-2018). The cells were cultured for around ten days before CD4+ T cells were isolated. The antigens for these receptors are not known. Repertoires were generated with immunoSEQ multiplex PCR, while TCRdb's copy carries only in-frame clones and drops some. The sample carries about 21,000 clones, roughly 80% recorded once. Sample: CD4+ T cells from PBMCs, cultured in vitro. These TCRs come from a human donor in good health.

The chain uses TRBV3-1 (or the pseudogene TRBV3-2) and TRBJ1-5; a possible D gene is TRBD1 (6 bases). The CDR3 loop spans 15 amino acids. The germline V and J ends were trimmed by 1 base and 5 bases, with 12 bases remaining between them. Germline V gives CDR1 LGHDT, CDR2 YNNKEL (reference sequence). The CDR3 loop is CASSQGYRDHQPQHF. CDR3 coding DNA: TGTGCCAGCAGCCAAGGTTACAGGGACCATCAGCCCCAGCATTTT.

This clone was seen only a few times. The gene calls are TRBV9 and TRBJ1-2, with 8 bases identical to TRBD1. After removal of 4 bases from V and 3 bases from J, the junction contained 5 bases not matched to a gene. CDR3 size: 14 residues. Germline CDR1 and CDR2: SGDLS and YYNGEE. CDR3 in DNA: TGTGCCAGCAGCATCGACAGGGGCCACTATGGCTACACCTTC. It encodes CASSIDRGHYGYTF.